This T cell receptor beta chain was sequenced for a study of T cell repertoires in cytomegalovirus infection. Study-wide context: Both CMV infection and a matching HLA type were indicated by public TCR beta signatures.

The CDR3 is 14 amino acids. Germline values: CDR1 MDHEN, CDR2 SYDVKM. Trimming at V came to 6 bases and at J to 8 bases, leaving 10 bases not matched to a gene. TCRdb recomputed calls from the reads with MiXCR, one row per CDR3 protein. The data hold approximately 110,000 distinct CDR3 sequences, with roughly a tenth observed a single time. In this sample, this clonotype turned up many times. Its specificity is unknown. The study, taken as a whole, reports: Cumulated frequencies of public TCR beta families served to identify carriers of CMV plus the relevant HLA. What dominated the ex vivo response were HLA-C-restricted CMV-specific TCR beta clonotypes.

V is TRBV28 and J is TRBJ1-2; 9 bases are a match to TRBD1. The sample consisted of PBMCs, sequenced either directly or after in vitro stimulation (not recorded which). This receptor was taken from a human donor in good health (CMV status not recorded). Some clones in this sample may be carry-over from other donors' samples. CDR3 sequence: CASREQGALKGYTF. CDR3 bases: TGTGCCAGCAGGGAACAGGGGGCCCTTAAAGGCTACACCTTC.